Listed below are T cell receptor beta chains from one sample, sequenced in a study of blood T cells in healthy people across ages. TCRdb analysed the 5' RACE reads with MiXCR anew, one entry per CDR3 protein. The data hold 1 million to 1.2 million distinct CDR3 sequences, with around two fifths observed a single time. Material: blood. These receptors were obtained from a man aged 18 to 29 in good health. Both conserved end residues are part of each CDR3. Each record gives: D gene, J gene, clone size, V gene, CDR3 protein, CDR3 DNA. The D gene is left open where the match is weak. A row's size may be missing; if present it is once, few, many or a size class.

. | TRBJ2-5 | few | TRBV13 | CASSPDRGEINQETQYF | TGTGCCAGCAGCCCAGATAGGGGTGAAATAAATCAAGAGACCCAGTACTTC
. | TRBJ2-4 | few | TRBV7-2 | CASSLGGERSRIQYF | TGTGCCAGCAGCTTAGGGGGGGAGAGGTCTAGGATTCAGTACTTC
. | TRBJ2-1 | . | TRBV9 | CASSTQRWPLGGNEQFF | TGTGCCAGCAGCACACAGCGGTGGCCACTGGGGGGCAATGAGCAGTTCTTC
. | TRBJ1-2 | . | TRBV14 | CASSQGRFGYGYTF | TGTGCCAGCAGCCAAGGCAGGTTCGGCTATGGCTACACCTTC
TRBD1 | TRBJ1-1 | . | TRBV7-2 | CASSPDRVGYNTEAFF | TGTGCCAGCAGCCCAGACAGGGTCGGATATAACACTGAAGCTTTCTTT
. | TRBJ2-3 | few | TRBV7-2 | CASRTASTDTQYF | TGTGCCAGCAGGACAGCTAGCACAGATACGCAGTATTTT
TRBD1 | TRBJ2-3 | few | TRBV14 | CASSQTPGQGSDTQYF | TGTGCCAGCAGCCAAACGCCGGGACAGGGGTCGGATACGCAGTATTTT
TRBD1 | TRBJ1-5 | . | TRBV7-2 | CTSSFQQGVGQPQHF | TGTACCAGCAGCTTCCAACAGGGGGTCGGTCAGCCCCAGCATTTT
. | TRBJ2-5 | few | TRBV3-1 | CASSQGGPETQYF | TGTGCCAGCAGCCAAGGGGGGCCAGAGACCCAGTACTTC
TRBD2 | TRBJ2-1 | . | TRBV2 | CASSGLAGRDEQFF | TGTGCCAGCAGTGGACTAGCGGGAAGGGATGAGCAGTTCTTC
TRBD1 | TRBJ1-5 | . | TRBV10-3 | CAISEGDRGVNQPQHF | TGTGCCATCAGTGAGGGGGACAGGGGGGTCAATCAGCCCCAGCATTTT
. | TRBJ1-5 | . | TRBV6-6 | CASSSHLEPQHF | TGTGCCAGCAGTTCCCATCTTGAGCCCCAGCATTTT
. | TRBJ1-1 | . | TRBV5-1 | CASSLDVNMNTEAFF | TGCGCCAGCAGCTTGGATGTCAACATGAACACTGAAGCTTTCTTT
. | TRBJ1-2 | . | TRBV4-2 | CASSQTLADRRYGYTF | TGTGCCAGCAGCCAAACATTGGCGGACCGACGCTATGGCTACACCTTC
. | TRBJ1-1 | . | TRBV4-2 | CASSPLGGTTEAFF | TGTGCCAGCAGCCCTCTCGGGGGGACAACTGAAGCTTTCTTT
TRBD1 | TRBJ2-7 | many | TRBV7-9 | CASSLGGQIYEQYF | TGTGCCAGCAGCTTAGGGGGACAGATCTACGAGCAGTACTTC
. | TRBJ2-1 | few | TRBV4-3 | CASSQDNFRLANEQFF | TGCGCCAGCAGCCAAGATAATTTTCGGCTAGCTAATGAGCAGTTCTTC
TRBD1 | TRBJ1-1 | few | TRBV5-6 | CASSSRRQGMNTEAFF | TGTGCCAGCAGTTCACGACGACAGGGAATGAACACTGAAGCTTTCTTT
. | TRBJ2-7 | . | TRBV29-1 | CSVGNRGGLYEQYF | TGCAGCGTGGGTAACAGGGGAGGACTCTACGAGCAGTACTTC
. | TRBJ2-1 | . | TRBV5-1 | CASSLVWLGEDEQFF | TGCGCCAGCAGCTTGGTATGGCTCGGCGAAGATGAGCAGTTCTTC
. | TRBJ2-5 | many | TRBV25-1 | CASSGGNEQYF | TGTGCCAGCAGTGGGGGCAATGAGCAGTACTTC
. | TRBJ2-1 | many | TRBV29-1 | CSGSRGSYNEQFF | TGCAGCGGATCCAGGGGCTCCTACAATGAGCAGTTCTTC
TRBD1 | TRBJ2-3 | . | TRBV20-1 | CSPLRGLGDTQYF | TGCAGTCCCCTGAGGGGGCTAGGAGATACGCAGTATTTT
. | TRBJ1-2 | . | TRBV12-5 | CASGLPNRDGYTF | TGTGCTAGTGGTTTGCCCAACAGGGATGGCTACACCTTC
TRBD2 | TRBJ2-7 | many | TRBV5-1 | CASSLPESGGLYEQYF | TGCGCCAGCAGTCTACCTGAAAGCGGGGGACTCTACGAGCAGTACTTC
. | TRBJ1-5 | . | TRBV20-1 | CSARQLGNQPQHF | TGCAGTGCTAGACAGCTAGGAAATCAGCCCCAGCATTTT